What follows are 30 T cell receptor beta chains derived from one specimen sequenced in a study of read filtering for tumor transcriptome and immune sequencing. Molecular barcoded adaptors covering alpha/delta and beta/gamma chains were used on approximately 400 ng RNA. TCRdb reprocessed the reads with MiXCR, giving one entry per CDR3 protein. This sample has about 62,000 distinct CDR3 sequences; roughly 18% occur once, and the top ten carry under 13%. Material: a population of CD138-negative cells sorted from bone marrow. These receptors all stem from a donor older than 35 with multiple myeloma.

This clonotype was detected ten times or more. This chain's CDR3 is CASSYSKPGRRYTQYF. In nucleotides, the CDR3 is TGTGCCAGCAGTTACTCGAAACCCGGGAGAAGGTATACGCAGTATTTT. The chain is built from TRBV6-2 or TRBV6-3 and TRBJ2-3; D is perhaps TRBD2 (6 bases). CDR3 length equals 16 residues. V dropped 0 bases and J dropped 7 bases, with 17 bases sitting between them. The germline CDR1 and CDR2 sequences are MNHEY and SVGEGT.

This clonotype occurred once. At one of its ends the junction is not consistent with the germline gene, which may arise from a read error. The chain has TRBV28 and TRBJ2-1; the D gene could be TRBD1 or TRBD2 (6 bases each). Germline CDR1 is MDHEN and CDR2 is SYDVKM. The CDR3 consists of 15 residues. The CDR3 here is CTSSLGGGSYSEQFF. Here the CDR3 DNA reads TGTACCAGCAGTTTAGGGGGAGGCTCCTACAGTGAGCAGTTCTTC.

Comment on this clonotype: The missing conserved phenylalanine or tryptophan at the end of this CDR3 makes a read error likely. The CDR3, as DNA: TGTGCCAGCAGCTTGGGGGTTGTTTCCTACGAGCAGTACCTC. It codes for CASSLGVVSYEQYL. This chain links TRBV13 with TRBJ2-7, with D tentatively TRBD1 or TRBD2 (5 bases each). The germline V gene has CDR1 PRHDT and CDR2 FYEKMQ (reference sequence). V was shortened by 3 bases and J by 1 base, with 10 bases between the two germline ends. CDR3 length equals 14 residues.

This clonotype was found many times. The V call is TRBV10-3, the J call TRBJ2-6; no firm D call. Germline V lookup: CDR1 ENHRY, CDR2 SYGVKD. The CDR3 consists of 14 residues. With 2 bases removed from V and 3 bases from J, the gap between germline ends came to 5 bases. The CDR3 nucleotides read TGTGCCATCAGTGAGCCGCGTGGGGCCAACGTCCTGACTTTC. Amino acid sequence: CAISEPRGANVLTF.

This clonotype was counted at least ten times. The chain uses TRBV30 and TRBJ2-2, with 8 bases identical to TRBD2. The CDR3 has 15 amino acids. The germline V gene has CDR1 GTSNPN and CDR2 SVGIG (reference sequence). The V and J ends lost 3 bases and 6 bases, in that order; junction bases with no gene match: 9. CDR3 amino acids: CAWSPGGTSAGELFF. The CDR3 DNA is TGTGCCTGGAGCCCCGGGGGGACTAGTGCCGGGGAGCTGTTTTTT.

In this sample, this clonotype turned up many times. The chain has TRBV3-1 and TRBJ2-7; the match to TRBD2 covers 9 bases. Germline assignment: CDR1 LGHDT and CDR2 YNNKEL (reference sequence). This CDR3 has 15 residues. Trimming cost V 0 bases and J 3 bases; bases outside gene matches: 3. CDR3 region: CASSQEASGIYEQYF. Written as DNA, the CDR3 is TGTGCCAGCAGCCAAGAGGCTAGCGGGATCTACGAGCAGTACTTC.

Many counts were recorded for this clonotype. The chain is built from TRBV24-1 and TRBJ2-3; D unclear. The V gene lost 4 bases and the J gene lost 1 base, with 11 bases spanning the gap. The germline CDR1 and CDR2 sequences are KGHDR and SFDVKD. The CDR3 totals 15 residues. CDR3 DNA: TGTGCCACCAGTGACCCTTCCCCCGGCACAGATACGCAGTATTTT. As protein: CATSDPSPGTDTQYF.

This clonotype was seen repeatedly, ten times or more. A much larger clone sits a single nucleotide away, making a read error possible. The chain combines TRBV30 with TRBJ2-2, with TRBD2 matching over 7 bases. CDR3 length: 14 residues. After removal of 3 bases from V and 1 base from J, the junction contained 2 bases not matched to a gene. Germline CDR1 is GTSNPN and CDR2 is SVGIG (reference sequence). In nucleotides, the CDR3 is TGTGCCTGGAGAGGACTAGTGAACACCGGGGAGCTGTTTTTT. Translation gives CAWRGLVNTGELFF.

Comments on this clonotype: A much larger clone differs by one base, so this may be a read error. The rearrangement uses TRBV5-4 and TRBJ2-2; 9 nucleotides align to TRBD2. The J segment lost 4 bases and the V segment lost 7 bases, leaving 8 bases of the junction unmatched. Germline V gene lookup returns CDR1 SGHNT and CDR2 YYREEE (reference sequence). The CDR3 consists of 15 residues. CDR3 DNA sequence: TGTGCCAGCGGCGTCAGCGGGAGGTCCACCGGGGAGCTGTTTTTT. Residues: CASGVSGRSTGELFF.

Comment on this clonotype: An end of the junction does not agree with germline; a read error may underlie this. This rearrangement joins TRBV6-5 to TRBJ2-6, with D possibly being TRBD1 (5 bases). The CDR3 loop spans 15 amino acids. Germline CDR1 is MNHEY and CDR2 is SVGAGI. The CDR3 loop reads CASSPGNSGANVLAF. For the CDR3, the DNA is TGTGCCAGTAGTCCGGGTAACTCTGGGGCCAACGTCCTGGCTTTC.

This clonotype was seen repeatedly, ten times or more. The chain couples TRBV11-1 to TRBJ2-1; 14 bases fit TRBD2. The CDR3 has 16 residues. Germline CDR1 reads SGHAT; CDR2 reads FQDESV (reference sequence). V lost 0 bases, J lost 12 bases, and 7 bases stayed unmatched. CDR3 nucleotides: TGTGCCAGCAGCTTAGCGGGCCGGACTAGCGGGAGGACGCAGTTCTTC. Translating it yields CASSLAGRTSGRTQFF.

Details on this clonotype: This sequence may be a read error, since a much larger clone differs from it by one base. The chain combines TRBV14 with TRBJ2-3; 10 bases agree with TRBD1. Germline V gene data show CDR1 as SGHDN and CDR2 as FVKESK. The CDR3 runs 15 residues. This chain's CDR3 is CASSQARQGAVTRYF. In nucleotides, the CDR3 is TGTGCCAGCAGCCAAGCAAGACAGGGGGCGGTAACGCGGTATTTT.

This chain connects TRBV7-9 to TRBJ2-5; possibly TRBD2 for D (5 bases). CDR3 length equals 15 residues. The ends were cut back, 4 bases at V and 7 bases at J, with 19 bases in the middle. The germline V gene encodes CDR1 SEHNR and CDR2 FQNEAQ (reference sequence). In nucleotides, the CDR3 is TGTGCCAGCAGCTCGCCTCGTAGCGTCCCTGGGACCCAGTACTTC. Translation: CASSSPRSVPGTQYF.

With respect to this clonotype: A much larger clone lies one base from this, so it may be a read error. This CDR3 is missing its conserved last phenylalanine or tryptophan, likely due to a read error. This chain links TRBV7-9 with TRBJ2-3; weak D call: TRBD1 (7 bases). This CDR3 has 14 residues. V lost 10 bases, J lost 4 bases, and 18 bases lay in between. Germline values: CDR1 SEHNR, CDR2 FQNEAQ (reference sequence). This CDR3 is CATRRGLAADTQYS. CDR3 nucleotide sequence: TGTGCCACCAGGAGGGGGCTAGCAGCAGATACGCAGTATTCT.

This clonotype has at least ten counts. CDR3 in DNA: TGTGCCAGCGGTCTCCGACAGGGTAACAATCAGCCCCAGCATTTT. It codes for CASGLRQGNNQPQHF. The V gene is TRBV12-3 or TRBV12-4, the J gene TRBJ1-5; 7 positions agree with TRBD1. After removal of 8 bases from V and 3 bases from J, the junction contained 10 bases not matched to a gene. The CDR3 has 15 residues.

Of note for this clonotype: A much larger clonotype is one base distant, so this may be a read error. V and J are TRBV6-5 and TRBJ2-6; 11 bases map to TRBD2. This CDR3 contains 17 residues. CDR1 and CDR2 (germline): MNHEY, SVGAGI. CDR3 DNA sequence: TGTGCCAGCAGACGACTAGCGGGGCTCTCTGGGGCCAACGACCTGACTTTC. It codes for CASRRLAGLSGANDLTF.

V is TRBV24-1 and J is TRBJ2-1; 7 nucleotides agree with TRBD1. The germline V gene has CDR1 KGHDR and CDR2 SFDVKD. CDR3 size: 16 residues. V was clipped by 2 bases and J by 5 bases; unmatched bases: 8. Here the CDR3 DNA reads TGTGCCACCAGTGATTCAGCGAGGGGGCTCCACAATGAGCAGTTCTTC. As protein: CATSDSARGLHNEQFF.

Many counts were recorded for this clonotype. The chain is built from TRBV15 and TRBJ2-1; D uncertain. Trimming took off 5 bases at V and 7 bases at J, with 15 bases between the two ends. This CDR3 is 14 amino acids long. CDR1 is LNHNV and CDR2 is YYDKDF in the germline V gene (reference sequence). CDR3: CATSVGTVRNEQFF. CDR3 in DNA: TGTGCCACCAGCGTCGGAACAGTAAGGAATGAGCAGTTCTTC.

Notes on this clonotype: Possible read error: a much larger clone is one base away. The gene calls are TRBV20-1 and TRBJ2-4; 8 nucleotides align to TRBD1. The CDR3 totals 17 residues. CDR1 and CDR2 from the germline V gene are DFQATT and SNEGSKA (reference sequence). In DNA form, the CDR3 reads TGCCGTGCTAGAGGCCGGACAGGGTGGTTGGGCAAAAACATTCAGTACTTC. Translated: CRARGRTGWLGKNIQYF.

This chain connects TRBV28 to TRBJ2-5; 11 positions agree with TRBD2. The V segment lost 6 bases and the J segment 4 bases; nucleotides outside the gene matches: 7. The germline V gene has CDR1 MDHEN and CDR2 SYDVKM. The CDR3 length is 15 residues. CDR3 in amino acids: CASSSRLAGIETQYF. The CDR3 nucleotides read TGTGCCAGCAGCTCCAGACTAGCGGGAATAGAGACCCAGTACTTC.

J is TRBJ2-2 and V is TRBV5-6, with 11 bases lining up with TRBD1. The CDR3 runs 16 residues. J was trimmed by 5 bases and V by 7 bases; bases with no gene match: 10. From germline, CDR1 is SGHDT and CDR2 YYEEEE. The CDR3 coding sequence is TGTGCCAGCCGACCGCCGGGACAGGGGGAGACCGGGGAGCTGTTTTTT. The encoded protein is CASRPPGQGETGELFF.

This clonotype was observed at least ten times. The chain combines TRBV20-1 with TRBJ2-1; 11 bases are a match to TRBD2. The J segment lost 6 bases and the V segment lost 3 bases, leaving 10 bases of the junction unmatched. Germline lookup yields CDR1 DFQATT and CDR2 SNEGSKA (reference sequence). The CDR3 is made up of 16 amino acids. The CDR3 nucleotides are TGCAGTGCTAGTCCTTTTAGCGGGGGGGCCAGCAATGAGCAGTTCTTC. This encodes CSASPFSGGASNEQFF.

This clonotype was picked up many times. One junction end disagrees with the germline gene, perhaps due to a read error. The V and J genes are TRBV7-2 and TRBJ1-1; 8 nucleotides align to TRBD1. The germline V gene encodes CDR1 SGHTA and CDR2 FQGNSA. This CDR3 has 11 amino acids. CDR3 region: CANSSDRVAFF. The CDR3 DNA reads TGTGCCAACAGCTCGGACAGGGTAGCTTTCTTT.

This clonotype was counted ten times or more. Here the CDR3 DNA reads TGTGCCAGCAGACAGGGTAACTACGAGCAGTACTTC. Translated: CASRQGNYEQYF. The chain carries TRBV2 and TRBJ2-7; D might be TRBD1 (6 bases). Germline loops: CDR1 SNHLY, CDR2 FYNNEI. V was shortened by 6 bases and J by 3 bases, with 9 bases between the two germline ends. There are 12 residues in the CDR3. Together with reference TRBV2 and TRBJ2-7, the CDR3 gives the full variable domain: EPEVTQTPSHQVTQMGQEVILRCVPISNHLYFYWYRQILGQKVEFLVSFYNNEISEKSEIFDDQFSVERPDGSNFTLKIRSTKLEDSAMYFCASRQGNYEQYFGPGTRLTVT.

This clonotype showed up many times. This chain joins TRBV6-2 or TRBV6-3 and TRBJ1-5; D gene uncertain. The germline CDR1 and CDR2 sequences are MNHEY and SVGEGT. This CDR3 region has 17 residues. The V gene lost 9 bases and the J gene lost 0 bases, with 21 bases spanning the gap. CDR3 DNA sequence: TGTGCCAGTAACCTCCGAGGAGGGATTGATAGCAATCAGCCCCAGCATTTT. It codes for CASNLRGGIDSNQPQHF.

As regards this clonotype: A read error may explain this, as a much larger clone is one base away. The J gene is TRBJ1-1, the V gene TRBV11-2; D call uncertain. Germline lookup yields CDR1 SGHAT and CDR2 FQNNGV. This CDR3 has 13 residues. CDR3 loop: CASSLGVNTETFF. Written as DNA, the CDR3 is TGTGCCAGCAGCTTAGGAGTGAACACTGAAACTTTCTTT.

This clonotype appeared many times. The chain links TRBV18 to TRBJ2-1; perhaps TRBD1 as D (6 bases). Germline V lookup: CDR1 KGHSH, CDR2 LQKENI. There are 14 residues in the CDR3. V was clipped by 1 base and J by 6 bases, with 10 bases between them. This CDR3 reads CASSPRGHSNEQFF. As DNA, the CDR3 is TGTGCCAGCTCACCACGGGGACACTCCAATGAGCAGTTCTTC.

This clonotype has ten or more counts. This chain connects TRBV9 to TRBJ2-1; TRBD1 or TRBD2 may be the D gene (6 bases each). CDR3 length equals 15 residues. Trimming stripped 4 bases from V and 4 bases from J, with 15 bases between. Germline V gene sequence: CDR1 SGDLS, CDR2 YYNGEE. The CDR3 loop is CASSKQGGLYNEQFF. The CDR3 DNA is TGTGCCAGCAGCAAACAGGGAGGTCTTTACAATGAGCAGTTCTTC.

This clonotype was recorded many times. V usage is TRBV7-8 and J usage is TRBJ2-5, with no clear D. Germline-derived CDR1 and CDR2 are SGHVS and FQNEAQ. Trimming cost V 0 bases and J 5 bases, with 13 bases left between them. The CDR3 is 15 residues long. The CDR3 is CASSLANVNGETQYF. CDR3 DNA: TGTGCCAGCAGCTTAGCGAACGTTAATGGGGAGACCCAGTACTTC.

In this sample, this clonotype turned up many times. This chain connects TRBV20-1 to TRBJ1-1; 10 nucleotides match TRBD1. The CDR3 consists of 15 residues. In germline, CDR1 is DFQATT, CDR2 SNEGSKA (reference sequence). The ends lost 6 bases at V and 4 bases at J; junction bases unmatched: 11. CDR3 sequence (DNA): TGCAGTGCCGGACAGGGGGGGGTAAGGGCCACTGAAGCTTTCTTT. Protein: CSAGQGGVRATEAFF.